The rows below give T cell receptor beta chains drawn from one sample of a study of shared clonotypes between healthy human individuals. Profiled with immunoSEQ multiplex PCR; TCRdb holds only in-frame clones, not every one. This table holds millions of clones, roughly 91% found once. The sequenced material came from naive CD8+ T cells from PBMCs. These receptors came from a man aged 18 to 29 in good health. Some clones in this sample may be carry-over from other donors' samples. CDR3s include the opening cysteine and the closing phenylalanine or tryptophan. Each record gives: D gene, V gene, J gene, clone size, CDR3 protein, CDR3 DNA. The D gene is left open where the match is weak. Some rows have no size entry. The others give once, few or many, or a class for an expanded clone.

NA,TRBV9,TRBJ2-7,NA,CASSVGRQDSSYEQYF,TGTGCCAGCAGCGTAGGACGACAGGATAGCTCCTACGAGCAGTACTTC
NA,TRBV30,TRBJ1-1,NA,CAWSVMETEAFF,TGTGCCTGGAGTGTGATGGAAACTGAAGCTTTCTTT
NA,TRBV5-1,TRBJ1-1,NA,CASSVTQGWSTEAFF,TGCGCCAGCAGCGTGACCCAGGGGTGGAGCACTGAAGCTTTCTTT
NA,TRBV28,TRBJ2-7,NA,CASSFSQDEQYF,TGTGCCAGCAGTTTCAGCCAGGACGAGCAGTACTTC
TRBD1,TRBV15,TRBJ2-5,NA,CATRGQSNQETQYF,TGTGCCACCAGGGGACAGAGCAACCAAGAGACCCAGTACTTC
TRBD1,TRBV28,TRBJ2-7,once,CASSIRQGGSYEQYF,TGTGCCAGCAGTATCAGACAGGGTGGGTCCTACGAGCAGTACTTC
TRBD1,TRBV4-3,TRBJ1-1,NA,CASSLPTGGNTEAFF,TGCGCCAGCAGCCTCCCGACAGGGGGGAACACTGAAGCTTTCTTT
NA,TRBV29-1,TRBJ2-3,NA,CSVDAPGVSDTQYF,TGCAGCGTTGATGCACCAGGGGTTTCAGATACGCAGTATTTT
TRBD1,TRBV27,TRBJ2-1,NA,CASSLRGQGVNEQFF,TGTGCCAGCAGCTTGCGAGGACAGGGGGTTAATGAGCAGTTCTTC
NA,TRBV9,TRBJ2-1,few,CASSFDSSNNEQFF,TGTGCCAGCAGCTTCGACAGTTCTAACAATGAGCAGTTCTTC
TRBD1,TRBV5-1,TRBJ2-5,once,CASSWGQGETQYF,TGCGCCAGCAGCTGGGGACAGGGAGAGACCCAGTACTTC
TRBD2,TRBV6-6,TRBJ2-7,once,CASTPGLTSEQYF,TGTGCCAGCACCCCGGGACTAACTTCCGAGCAGTACTTC
NA,TRBV7-2,TRBJ1-2,NA,CASSSRDGGYTF,TGTGCCAGCAGCTCCCGGGACGGCGGCTACACCTTC
TRBD2,TRBV9,TRBJ2-1,once,CASSVGVAGGPGSEQFF,TGTGCCAGCAGCGTAGGAGTAGCGGGAGGGCCTGGGAGTGAGCAGTTCTTC
TRBD1,TRBV27,TRBJ2-7,few,CASSLGQTYEQYF,TGTGCCAGCAGTCTGGGACAGACCTACGAGCAGTACTTC
TRBD2,TRBV7-3,TRBJ2-7,NA,CASSPPTSGQETLEQYF,TGTGCCAGCAGCCCCCCGACTAGCGGGCAGGAAACACTGGAGCAGTACTTC
NA,TRBV18,TRBJ2-2,NA,CASSPPHHTGELFF,TGTGCCAGCTCACCACCCCACCACACCGGGGAGCTGTTTTTT
TRBD2,TRBV7-6,TRBJ2-1,NA,CASAGRGGQYNEQFF,TGTGCCAGCGCGGGTCGGGGGGGGCAGTACAATGAGCAGTTCTTC
NA,TRBV7-8,TRBJ2-7,NA,CASSPTPLRSYEQYF,TGTGCCAGCAGCCCGACCCCCCTCCGGTCCTACGAGCAGTACTTC
TRBD2,TRBV9,TRBJ2-2,NA,CASSPGWRETPMDTGELFF,TGTGCCAGCAGCCCAGGCTGGCGGGAGACCCCTATGGACACCGGGGAGCTGTTTTTT
TRBD2,TRBV9,TRBJ2-7,NA,CASSPGTSGMGRDF,TGTGCCAGCAGCCCCGGGACTAGCGGGATGGGGCGCGACTTC
NA,TRBV5-6,TRBJ2-7,NA,CASSSTVYEQYF,TGTGCCAGCAGCTCTACAGTCTACGAGCAGTACTTC
NA,TRBV27,TRBJ2-6,NA,CASSLGTRGANVLTF,TGTGCCAGCAGTTTAGGCACACGTGGGGCCAACGTCCTGACTTTC
NA,TRBV19,TRBJ2-7,NA,CASSIAVGTYEQYF,TGTGCCAGTAGTATTGCTGTAGGAACCTACGAGCAGTACTTC
NA,TRBV6-6,TRBJ2-1,NA,CASSYSLWPYNEQFF,TGTGCCAGCAGTTACTCCCTTTGGCCCTACAATGAGCAGTTCTTC
NA,TRBV28,TRBJ2-2,NA,CATGAGELFF,TGTGCCACCGGGGCCGGGGAGCTGTTTTTT
NA,TRBV28,TRBJ2-7,NA,CASSWETNGYEQYF,TGTGCCAGCAGTTGGGAAACTAACGGCTACGAGCAGTACTTC
NA,TRBV4-3,TRBJ2-7,NA,CASSQDRNRRYEQYF,TGCGCCAGCAGCCAAGATAGGAACAGAAGATACGAGCAGTACTTC
TRBD1,TRBV6-5,TRBJ2-1,NA,CASRIRTGYNEQFF,TGTGCCAGCAGAATACGGACAGGTTACAATGAGCAGTTCTTC
TRBD1,TRBV27,TRBJ1-2,NA,CASSLLAGGDGYTF,TGTGCCAGCAGTTTGTTGGCAGGGGGCGATGGCTACACCTTC
NA,TRBV28,TRBJ1-1,NA,CASSLARAIEAFF,TGTGCCAGCAGCCTAGCACGGGCCATTGAAGCTTTCTTT
NA,TRBV5-6,TRBJ1-1,NA,CASSLGHSWNTEAFF,TGTGCCAGCAGCTTGGGGCATTCTTGGAACACTGAAGCTTTCTTT
TRBD2,TRBV19,TRBJ2-7,NA,CASSWSSGRVDEQYF,TGTGCCAGTAGTTGGTCTAGTGGGAGGGTCGACGAGCAGTACTTC
TRBD2,TRBV7-8,TRBJ2-1,NA,CASSYGLAGGSYNEQFF,TGTGCCAGCAGCTACGGACTAGCGGGAGGCTCCTACAATGAGCAGTTCTTC
NA,TRBV7-9,TRBJ1-3,NA,CASSLGGLSGNTIYF,TGTGCCAGCAGCTTAGGAGGGCTTTCTGGAAACACCATATATTTT
NA,TRBV7-8,TRBJ1-2,NA,CASRDWDSGTSDYGYTF,TGTGCCAGCAGGGATTGGGATTCCGGAACATCGGACTATGGCTACACCTTC
NA,TRBV5-1,TRBJ2-3,NA,CASSLSAGTDTQYF,TGCGCCAGCAGCTTGTCCGCCGGCACAGATACGCAGTATTTT
TRBD1,TRBV7-3,TRBJ2-2,NA,CASSLLPGQGAGTGELFF,TGTGCCAGCAGCCTACTACCGGGACAGGGGGCTGGTACCGGGGAGCTGTTTTTT
NA,TRBV6-4,TRBJ2-2,NA,CASSDPTRGVGELFF,TGTGCCAGCAGTGACCCTACCCGGGGTGTCGGGGAGCTGTTTTTT
TRBD1,TRBV11-1,TRBJ1-1,NA,CASSYWTGATEAFF,TGTGCCAGCAGCTACTGGACAGGGGCGACTGAAGCTTTCTTT
TRBD2,TRBV13,TRBJ2-7,NA,CASSPPGLSGTYEQYF,TGTGCCAGCAGCCCCCCGGGGTTGAGCGGGACGTACGAGCAGTACTTC
NA,TRBV2,TRBJ1-1,NA,CASSGRGYSSEAFF,TGTGCCAGCAGTGGACGGGGATATAGCTCTGAAGCTTTCTTT
TRBD1,TRBV6-1,TRBJ1-1,NA,CASRGPGQEAFF,TGTGCCAGCAGGGGTCCGGGACAGGAAGCTTTCTTT